The 4 T cell receptor beta chains below come from one sample, sequenced in a study of CD8 T cells in Susac syndrome. When the RNA was reverse transcribed, random hexamers were used with an input of about 0.45 to 1 ug. TCRdb re-derived calls from the immunoSEQ multiplex PCR reads in MiXCR, one entry per CDR3 protein. The repertoire consists of about 210,000 distinct CDR3 sequences, with under 95% occurring once and the leading ten covering 0.1%. Sequenced material: CD4+ T cells from PBMCs. The receptor set was obtained from a human donor in good health.

This chain links TRBV16 with TRBJ1-1; unclear D gene. From germline, CDR1 is KGHSY and CDR2 FQNENV. The CDR3 length is 14 residues. V dropped 0 bases and J dropped 1 base, with 6 bases sitting between them. The CDR3 coding sequence is TGTGCCAGCAGCCAATCGAGAAAGAACACTGAAGCTTTCTTT. Translation gives CASSQSRKNTEAFF.

The CDR3 nucleotides are TGTGCCAGCAGCTTAGGGGGCAGTCGGGGTCGGGCCTTGAAAGCTTTCTTT. This gives the protein CASSLGGSRGRALKAFF. V is TRBV13 and J is TRBJ1-1; D unclear. V lost 0 bases to trimming and J lost 9 bases, with 23 bases between them. The germline V gene encodes CDR1 PRHDT and CDR2 FYEKMQ (reference sequence). This CDR3 has 17 amino acids. Filled out from reference TRBV13 and TRBJ1-1, the complete variable domain reads AAGVIQSPRHLIKEKRETATLKCYPIPRHDTVYWYQQGPGQDPQFLISFYEKMQSDKGSIPDRFSAQQFSDYHSELNMSSLELGDSALYFCASSLGGSRGRALKAFFGQGTRLTVV.

The chain carries TRBV5-6 and TRBJ2-7, with D perhaps given as TRBD1 or TRBD2 (5 bases each). Germline assignment: CDR1 SGHDT and CDR2 YYEEEE. V lost 3 bases, J lost 4 bases, and 11 bases lay in between. This CDR3 is built from 13 residues. In DNA, the CDR3 is TGTGCCAGCAGCTCGGGGCCGTCATACGAGCAGTACGTC. Its protein product is CASSSGPSYEQYV.

This chain uses TRBV5-4 with TRBJ1-2; D uncertain. The V and J ends lost 2 bases and 2 bases respectively, with 7 bases between them. The germline gives CDR1 SGHNT, CDR2 YYREEE (reference sequence). This CDR3 has 13 amino acids. This chain's CDR3 is CASSFSQNYGYTF. The CDR3 DNA is TGTGCCAGCAGCTTCAGTCAGAACTATGGCTACACCTTC.